This passage covers 12 T cell receptor beta chains from one sample sequenced in a study of regulatory T cells in long-lasting Graves disease (dated by TCRdb to about 2021). The library relied on multiplex PCR. The listed sequencing device is Illumina HiSeq 4000. To build TCR beta libraries, CDR3 regions were amplified by Arm-PCR using iRepertoire HTBI primers. TCRdb trimmed the raw reads at Q25, called clones with MiXCR and kept productive beta chains. Identical CDR3 protein sequences are pooled into one entry, listed with their most common genes and DNA. In all, the sample holds around 460,000 distinct CDR3 sequences, and under 25% of those were seen once. 13% of the sample belongs to the ten largest clones. The sample's time point label, in plain terms: persistent/refractory GD, antithyroid drugs over 5 years with positive TRAb. RNA was extracted from PBMCs in TRIzol for both TCR sequencing and RNA sequencing.

Sequenced here: peripheral blood mononuclear cells (PBMCs), sampled when the disease was refractory, from a patient treated with antithyroid drugs. Source of these receptors: a female donor with Graves disease.

This clonotype has a count of ten or more. This rearrangement joins TRBV7-2 to TRBJ1-4; TRBD1 matches 7 bases. Germline V lookup: CDR1 SGHTA, CDR2 FQGNSA. The CDR3 runs 17 residues. The V gene end was trimmed by 1 base and the J gene end by 5 bases; junction bases not matched to a gene: 10. CDR3 in amino acids: CASSLEGGQAQNEKLFF. For the CDR3, the DNA is TGTGCCAGCAGCTTAGAAGGCGGACAGGCACAAAATGAAAAACTGTTTTTT.

This clonotype occurred many times. The chain carries TRBV7-2 and TRBJ2-5; D call uncertain. The V end was cut by 2 bases, the J end by 5 bases, with 6 bases between. CDR1 is SGHTA and CDR2 is FQGNSA in the germline V gene. The CDR3 totals 12 residues. In DNA, the CDR3 is TGTGCCAGCAGCTTAAGCTGGGAGACCCAGTACTTC. It is translated as CASSLSWETQYF.

DNA for the CDR3: TGTGCCAGCAGTTACGCGACCGGGGAGCTGTTTTTT. This encodes CASSYATGELFF. The rearrangement joins TRBV6-5 to TRBJ2-2; D call uncertain. The CDR3 loop spans 12 amino acids. The V gene lost 2 bases and the J gene lost 5 bases, with 3 bases spanning the gap. The germline CDR1 and CDR2 sequences are MNHEY and SVGAGI.

This clonotype was seen a few times. The rearrangement links TRBV3-1 to TRBJ2-2; no reliable D call. Germline loops: CDR1 LGHDT, CDR2 YNNKEL (reference sequence). This CDR3 contains 12 residues. The ends were cut back, 2 bases at V and 3 bases at J, with 1 base in the middle. CDR3 protein: CASSQHTGELFF. CDR3 in DNA: TGTGCCAGCAGCCAACACACCGGGGAGCTGTTTTTT.

This clonotype was recorded at least ten times. The chain couples TRBV11-2 to TRBJ2-5; TRBD1 matches 7 bases. The CDR3 covers 16 residues. J was trimmed by 4 bases and V by 5 bases; bases with no gene match: 13. In germline, CDR1 is SGHAT, CDR2 FQNNGV. The CDR3 loop reads CASSRNTGAARETQYF. The DNA of the CDR3 is TGTGCCAGCAGCCGGAACACAGGGGCGGCAAGAGAGACCCAGTACTTC.

The rearrangement uses TRBV4-1 and TRBJ2-5, with D possibly being TRBD1 or TRBD2 (5 bases each). This CDR3 has 15 amino acids. The V gene's germline CDR1 is MGHRA and CDR2 YSYEKL. The V end was cut by 3 bases, the J end by 7 bases, with 18 bases between. The CDR3: CASSHPLGDPGTQYF. The CDR3 nucleotides are TGCGCCAGCAGCCACCCCTTAGGGGACCCCGGGACCCAGTACTTC.

This sequence joins TRBV6-4 and TRBJ1-4; D gene uncertain. Germline CDR1 and CDR2: MRHNA and SNTAGT. The CDR3 loop spans 16 amino acids. The V end was cut by 6 bases, the J end by 0 bases, with 14 bases between. In DNA form, the CDR3 reads TGTGCCAGCAGGGCCCGGGAGATCGCAACTAATGAAAAACTGTTTTTT. Translation: CASRAREIATNEKLFF.

The rearrangement joins TRBV12-3 or TRBV12-4 to TRBJ1-6; D remains ambiguous. V lost 1 base and J lost 8, with 9 bases in between. This CDR3 has 14 amino acids. CDR3 region: CASSLGGLHSPLHF. The CDR3 bases are TGTGCCAGCAGTTTAGGTGGCTTGCATTCACCCCTCCACTTT.

The chain combines TRBV28 with TRBJ2-1, with 12 bases that match TRBD2. J lost 8 bases, V lost 6 bases, and 14 bases had no gene match. CDR3 length: 17 residues. Germline CDR1 and CDR2: MDHEN and SYDVKM. The CDR3 sequence: CASSRSATSGGPHEQFF. CDR3 nucleotides: TGTGCCAGCAGCCGATCTGCTACTAGCGGGGGGCCCCATGAGCAGTTCTTC.

This clonotype was observed a few times. The chain recombines TRBV20-1 with TRBJ1-3, with D perhaps TRBD1 (6 bases). Germline V gene sequence: CDR1 DFQATT, CDR2 SNEGSKA (reference sequence). V lost 3 bases, J lost 4 bases, and 16 bases lay in between. This CDR3 has 15 residues. In DNA, the CDR3 is TGCAGTGCTAGGATCGCTACAGGGTTAGGAAACACCATATATTTT. Translated: CSARIATGLGNTIYF.

This clonotype was seen at least ten times. CDR3 residues: CASSYGGGRYGYTF. The CDR3 DNA is TGTGCCAGCAGTTACGGGGGGGGACGCTATGGCTACACCTTC. V usage is TRBV6-2 or TRBV6-3 and J usage is TRBJ1-2; D is perhaps TRBD1 (5 bases). Trimming removed 2 bases at V and 4 bases at J, with 11 bases between. Germline V gives CDR1 MNHEY, CDR2 SVGEGT. The CDR3 sequence is 14 residues long.

This clonotype came up a few times. The chain couples TRBV30 to TRBJ2-7, with D possibly TRBD2 on 7 matching bases. There are 13 residues in the CDR3. Germline V lookup: CDR1 GTSNPN, CDR2 SVGIG (reference sequence). Trimming took 6 bases from V and 4 from J, leaving 16 bases between them. This chain's CDR3 is CACLGRGGYEQYF. The CDR3 DNA is TGTGCCTGCCTGGGGAGGGGGGGATACGAGCAGTACTTC.